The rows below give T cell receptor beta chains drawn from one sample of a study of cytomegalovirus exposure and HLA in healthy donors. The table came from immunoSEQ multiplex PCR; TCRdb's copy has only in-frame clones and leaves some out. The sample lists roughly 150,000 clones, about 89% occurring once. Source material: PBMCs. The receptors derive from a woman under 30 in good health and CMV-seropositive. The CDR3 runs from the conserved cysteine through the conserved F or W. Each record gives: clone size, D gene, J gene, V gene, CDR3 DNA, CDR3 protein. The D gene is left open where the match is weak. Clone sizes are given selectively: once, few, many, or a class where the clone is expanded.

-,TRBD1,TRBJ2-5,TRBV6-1,TGTGCCAGCAGTGTTACCCCCGGGACAGGGAAAGAGACCCAGTACTTC,CASSVTPGTGKETQYF
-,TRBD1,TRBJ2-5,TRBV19,TGTGCCAGTAGTGACCCGGGACAGGGGGGAGAAGAGACCCAGTACTTC,CASSDPGQGGEETQYF
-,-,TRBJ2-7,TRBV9,TGTGCCAGCAGCGTAGGTGGGGGCACCTACGAGCAGTACTTC,CASSVGGGTYEQYF
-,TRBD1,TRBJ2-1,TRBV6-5,TGTGCCAGCGCGGCCGGGACAGGGATCAATGAGCAGTTCTTC,CASAAGTGINEQFF
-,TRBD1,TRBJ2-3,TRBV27,TGTGCCAGCAGTTTAGGAGTTGGACAGGGAATAGATACGCAGTATTTT,CASSLGVGQGIDTQYF
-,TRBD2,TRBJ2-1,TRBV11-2,TGTGCCAGCAGCTTAGTTAGCGGGAGGGCCGGGAATGAGCAGTTCTTC,CASSLVSGRAGNEQFF
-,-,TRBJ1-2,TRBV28,TGTGCCAGCAGTTTAGGGGGGGTCAAGACCCTTAACTATGGCTACACCTTC,CASSLGGVKTLNYGYTF
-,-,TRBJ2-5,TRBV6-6,TGTGCCAGCAGTAACCAATTAGTCCAAGAGACCCAGTACTTC,CASSNQLVQETQYF
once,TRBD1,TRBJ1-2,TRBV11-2,TGTGCCAGCAGCTTAGGGCAGGGGGTTAACGTCTATGGCTACACCTTC,CASSLGQGVNVYGYTF
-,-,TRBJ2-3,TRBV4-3,TGCGCCAGCAGCCAAGATTACAGGGAAGCAGATACGCAGTATTTT,CASSQDYREADTQYF
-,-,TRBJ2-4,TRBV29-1,TGCAGCGTGGCCCCAGGGGACGGCATTCAGTACTTC,CSVAPGDGIQYF
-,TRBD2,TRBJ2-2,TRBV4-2,TGTGCCAGCAGCCTCCTGACTAGCGGGAGGGGGACCGGGGAGCTGTTTTTT,CASSLLTSGRGTGELFF
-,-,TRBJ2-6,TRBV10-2,TGCGCCAGCAGTGAGACAGGGATGCTCTCTGGGGCCAACGTCCTGACTTTC,CASSETGMLSGANVLTF
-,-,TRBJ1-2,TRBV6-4,TGTGCCAGCAGTCCAGGGTATACCTATGGCTACACCTTC,CASSPGYTYGYTF
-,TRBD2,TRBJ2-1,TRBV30,TGTGCCTGGAGTACGGAATTAGCGGGGGGAGAGAACAATGAGCAGTTCTTC,CAWSTELAGGENNEQFF
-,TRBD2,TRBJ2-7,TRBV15,TGTGCCACCAGCAGGGACCGTAGCGGGATTCCCTACGAGCAGTACTTC,CATSRDRSGIPYEQYF
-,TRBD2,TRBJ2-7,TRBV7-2,TGTGCCAGCAGCTTAGTGGCTAGCGGCTCCTACGAGCAGTACTTC,CASSLVASGSYEQYF
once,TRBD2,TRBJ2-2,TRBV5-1,TGCGCCAGCAGCTCCGGACTAGCGGGAGGGCCTCGCACCGGGGAGCTGTTTTTT,CASSSGLAGGPRTGELFF
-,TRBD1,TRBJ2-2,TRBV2,TGTGCCAGCACTGGGAACAGGGGAACCGGGGAGCTGTTTTTT,CASTGNRGTGELFF
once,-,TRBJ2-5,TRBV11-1,TGTGCCAGCAGCTTATTAAGGGGCGGCCAAGAGACCCAGTACTTC,CASSLLRGGQETQYF
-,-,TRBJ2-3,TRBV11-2,TGTGCCAGCAGCTTAGATCTCACGGACTACACAGATACGCAGTATTTT,CASSLDLTDYTDTQYF
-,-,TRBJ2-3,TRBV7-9,TGTGCCAGCAGCTTATTCCAGGGATCAGATACGCAGTATTTT,CASSLFQGSDTQYF
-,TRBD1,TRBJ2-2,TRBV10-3,TGTGCCACTCTCCAGGGGGCGAGCACCGGGGAGCTGTTTTTT,CATLQGASTGELFF
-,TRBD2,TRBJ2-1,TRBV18,TGTGCCAGCTCACCGGGACTAGCGGAAAATGAGCAGTTCTTC,CASSPGLAENEQFF
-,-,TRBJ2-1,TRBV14,TGTGCCAGCAGCCAAGATGGCGGTAGCTCCTACAATGAGCAGTTCTTC,CASSQDGGSSYNEQFF
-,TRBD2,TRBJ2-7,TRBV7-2,TGTGCCAGCAGTTCCGGTAGCGGGAGAACGACCTACGAGCAGTACTTC,CASSSGSGRTTYEQYF
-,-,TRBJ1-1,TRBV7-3,TGTGCCAGCTCCAAGGGGTTCGGCACTGAAGCTTTCTTT,CASSKGFGTEAFF
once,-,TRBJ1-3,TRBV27,TGTGCCAGCAGTTTAAAATGGCAGGCGTCATTCTCTGGAAACACCATATATTTT,CASSLKWQASFSGNTIYF
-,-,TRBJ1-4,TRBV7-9,TGTGCCAGCAAGAGGGTAAATGAAAAACTGTTTTTT,CASKRVNEKLFF
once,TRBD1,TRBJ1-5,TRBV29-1,TGCAGCGCCGTACAGGGGGGTGACAATCAGCCCCAGCATTTT,CSAVQGGDNQPQHF
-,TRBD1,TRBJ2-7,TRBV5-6,TGTGCCAGCAGCGCCCCGGGACAGATTTACGAGCAGTACTTC,CASSAPGQIYEQYF
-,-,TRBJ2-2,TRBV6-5,TGTGCCAGCAGCGGAGGGAATCTCGGGGAGCTGTTTTTT,CASSGGNLGELFF
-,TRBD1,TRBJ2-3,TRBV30,TGTGCCGGCTCGGGACAGGGGACAGATACGCAGTATTTT,CAGSGQGTDTQYF
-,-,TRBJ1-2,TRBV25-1,TGTGCCAGCAGTGACGTCGTGAGAGGTGGCTACACCTTC,CASSDVVRGGYTF
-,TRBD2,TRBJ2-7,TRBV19,TGTGCCAGTAGAAGGACTAGCGGGGACTACGAGCAGTACTTC,CASRRTSGDYEQYF
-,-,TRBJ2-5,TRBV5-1,TGCGCCAGCAGCGCGGGGACCTACTACCAAGAGACCCAGTACTTC,CASSAGTYYQETQYF
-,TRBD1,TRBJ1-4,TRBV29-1,TGCAGCGTCACAGGGGGCGCATCTAATGAAAAACTGTTTTTT,CSVTGGASNEKLFF
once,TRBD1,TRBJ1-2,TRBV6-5,TGTGCCAGCAGATCCACAGGGGTTGGCTACACCTTC,CASRSTGVGYTF
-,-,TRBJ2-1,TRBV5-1,TGCGCCAGCAGCCTTGGTGGCGGGCCACAGTTCTTC,CASSLGGGPQFF
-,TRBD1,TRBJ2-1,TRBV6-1,TGTGCCAGCAGTGAATTTCGGCAGGGGGCGATGCATGAGCAGTTCTTC,CASSEFRQGAMHEQFF
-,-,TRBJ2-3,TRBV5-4,TGTGCCAGCAGCTTGGAACGGGAGCGGACGCAGTATTTT,CASSLERERTQYF
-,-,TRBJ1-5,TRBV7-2,TGTGCCAGCAGCATCAGGGACAATCAGCCCCAGCATTTT,CASSIRDNQPQHF
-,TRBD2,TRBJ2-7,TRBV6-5,TGTGCCAGCAGGGGCGCAGGGCTAGCGGGAAGTGAGCAGTACTTC,CASRGAGLAGSEQYF
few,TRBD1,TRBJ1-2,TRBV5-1,TGCGCCAGCAGGTTGACAGGGGGCGCTGGCTACACCTTC,CASRLTGGAGYTF
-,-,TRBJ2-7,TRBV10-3,TGTGCCATCAGTGGCGGGACGGTGTCCTACGAGCAGTACTTC,CAISGGTVSYEQYF
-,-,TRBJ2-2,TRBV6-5,TGTGCCAGCAGCAGACAGGACTGGAACACCGGGGAGCTGTTTTTT,CASSRQDWNTGELFF
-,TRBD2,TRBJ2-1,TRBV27,TGTGCCAGCAGCACATTGGGGGGACTAGATAAGGGCAATGAGCAGTTCTTC,CASSTLGGLDKGNEQFF
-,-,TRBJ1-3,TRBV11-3,TGTGCCAGCAGCTGGACATTCCCTGGAAACACCATATATTTT,CASSWTFPGNTIYF
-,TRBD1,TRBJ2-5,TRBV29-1,TGCAGCGTTGCGGGACAGCAACAAGAGACCCAGTACTTC,CSVAGQQQETQYF
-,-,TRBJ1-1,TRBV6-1,TGTGCCAGCATCCTAGGGAGCCGATACACTGAAGCTTTCTTT,CASILGSRYTEAFF
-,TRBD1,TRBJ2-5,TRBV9,TGTGCCAGCAGCGGACCCGGGACAGGGTCCCCAGAGACCCAGTACTTC,CASSGPGTGSPETQYF
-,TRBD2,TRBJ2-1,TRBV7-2,TGTGCCAGCAGCTTAGGTAGCGGGAGGGCAAATGAGCAGTTCTTC,CASSLGSGRANEQFF
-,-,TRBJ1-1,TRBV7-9,TGTGCCAGCAGCCCCAACGCAGGGGCGAACACTGAAGCTTTCTTT,CASSPNAGANTEAFF
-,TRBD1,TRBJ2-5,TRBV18,TGTGCCAGCTCACCCAGACAGGGGGTCTCTGAGACCCAGTACTTC,CASSPRQGVSETQYF
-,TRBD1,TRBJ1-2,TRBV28,TGTGCCAGCAGTTTCACAGGGGCGTGGGGCTACACCTTC,CASSFTGAWGYTF